One sample yielded the 3 T cell receptor beta chains listed below, sequenced in a study of T cell responses to AZD1222 COVID-19 vaccine (dated by TCRdb to the early 2020s). The meaning of the sample's time point label: about 28 days (+/-7) after the second vaccine dose. Libraries were constructed by the immunoSEQ multiplex PCR assay. In its TCRdb copy, this immuneACCESS table keeps in-frame sequences only and misses some clones. Where compared with another copy, unresolved V genes explain less than half of these, and the others have no known cause. The sample has roughly 80,000 clones on record, roughly nine tenths of them singletons. The ten largest clones take up 3.3% of the sample. The source was peripheral blood, collected 28 days after the second AZD1222 dose. Every receptor here comes from an adult who received the AZD1222 COVID-19 vaccine.

This rearrangement joins TRBV28 to TRBJ2-3; no firm D call. V was cut by 6 bases and J by 2 bases, with 12 bases left in between. The CDR3 runs to 14 residues. Per the germline V gene, CDR1 is MDHEN and CDR2 is SYDVKM. The CDR3 DNA sequence: TGTGCCAGCAGCGTCCCAGACCCCACAGATACGCAGTATTTT. It translates to CASSVPDPTDTQYF.

This chain links TRBV7-3 with TRBJ2-1; TRBD2 agrees at 9 bases. The J segment lost 13 bases and the V segment lost 0 bases, leaving 7 bases of the junction unmatched. CDR1 is SGHTA and CDR2 is FQGTGA in the germline V gene. CDR3 length: 14 residues. CDR3 in DNA: TGTGCCAGCAGCTTAACTCTAACTAGCGGGTACCAGTTCTTC. Encoded protein: CASSLTLTSGYQFF. Using reference TRBV7-3 and TRBJ2-1 for the parts outside the CDR3, the full variable domain is GAGVSQTPSNKVTEKGKYVELRCDPISGHTALYWYRQSLGQGPEFLIYFQGTGAADDSGLPNDRFFAVRPEGSVSTLKIQRTERGDSAVYLCASSLTLTSGYQFFGPGTRLTVL.

The V and J genes are TRBV6-5 and TRBJ1-5; D might be TRBD1 (6 bases). The germline V gene encodes CDR1 MNHEY and CDR2 SVGAGI. The CDR3 extends over 14 amino acids. CDR3 coding DNA: TGTGGAAAAGGGCCAGGGGAGAGCAATCAGCCCCAGCATTTT. It yields the protein CGKGPGESNQPQHF.